The 19 T cell receptor beta chains in this list originate from one sample, sequenced in a study of OX40 agonist ivuxolimab in advanced cancers. Generated by immunoSEQ multiplex PCR, the TCRdb table keeps only in-frame clones and is missing some. The sample lists roughly 64,000 clones, roughly 80% seen once, with roughly 5.1% in the top ten. Material: CD4+ or CD8+ T cells sorted from blood, obtained in a trial of the OX40 agonist ivuxolimab. The source is an adult with an advanced solid tumor such as melanoma, head and neck, liver or kidney cancer.

J is TRBJ1-1 and V is TRBV29-1; D is unclear. The CDR3 has 12 amino acids. Germline loops: CDR1 SQVTM, CDR2 ANQGSEA. Deletions cut 1 base from V and 1 base from J, with 4 bases between. CDR3 nucleotide sequence: TGCAGCGTTGAAGCACAGAACACTGAAGCTTTCTTT. This encodes CSVEAQNTEAFF.

V and J are TRBV5-1 and TRBJ2-3; tentative D call: TRBD2 (5 bases). The CDR3 is 18 residues long. Trimming took off 0 bases at V and 2 bases at J, with 19 bases between the two ends. Germline V lookup: CDR1 SGHRS, CDR2 YFSETQ. The CDR3 coding sequence is TGCGCCAGCAGCTTGGCCCTGAGGGAACCTTACACCACAGATACGCAGTATTTT. The encoded protein is CASSLALREPYTTDTQYF.

This clone has just one count. The V and J genes are TRBV4-2 and TRBJ2-3; D may correspond to TRBD1 or TRBD2 (6 bases each). The germline V gene encodes CDR1 LGHNA and CDR2 YNFKEQ. The length of the CDR3 is 14 residues. V lost 5 bases and J lost 5, with 14 bases in between. CDR3 sequence: CASSVGGQGDTQYF. DNA for the CDR3: TGTGCCAGCAGCGTGGGGGGCCAGGGAGATACGCAGTATTTT.

This chain uses TRBV5-1 with TRBJ1-1; D is unresolved. Germline V gene sequence: CDR1 SGHRS, CDR2 YFSETQ. V was cut by 0 bases and J by 1 base, with 10 bases left in between. The CDR3 consists of 15 residues. The CDR3 loop reads CASSLAHSKNTEAFF. CDR3 in DNA: TGCGCCAGCAGCTTGGCCCACAGTAAGAACACTGAAGCTTTCTTT.

The CDR3 spells CASKVADSYEQYF. The CDR3 DNA sequence: TGTGCCAGCAAGGTAGCGGACTCCTACGAGCAGTACTTC. The chain carries TRBV2 and TRBJ2-5, with D maybe TRBD2 (6 bases). The J call is doubtful: the DNA matches TRBJ2-7 better. Germline assignment: CDR1 SNHLY and CDR2 FYNNEI. The CDR3 has 13 amino acids.

This clone was detected once. An end of the junction differs from the germline gene, which may be a read error. The chain joins TRBV7-7 to TRBJ2-7, with 10 bases lining up with TRBD2. CDR3 length equals 15 residues. The germline CDR1 and CDR2 sequences are SSHAT and FNYEAQ (reference sequence). The CDR3, as DNA: TGTGCTAGCAGCCCCGGACTAGCGGAGGGCGGGGAGCAGTACTTC. Its protein is CASSPGLAEGGEQYF.

This chain connects TRBV7-2 to TRBJ1-1; TRBD1 matches 8 bases. The CDR3 is 13 amino acids. Germline trimming cut 5 bases from V and 5 bases from J; bases unmatched to any gene: 4. CDR1 is SGHTA and CDR2 is FQGNSA in the germline V gene. The CDR3 reads CASSRQGYTEAFF. Here the CDR3 DNA reads TGTGCCAGCAGCCGACAGGGGTATACTGAAGCTTTCTTT.

The genes are TRBV19 and TRBJ2-3; 8 nucleotides agree with TRBD2. Germline-derived CDR1 and CDR2 are LNHDA and SQIVND (reference sequence). J lost 2 bases, V lost 5 bases, and 9 bases had no gene match. The CDR3 covers 16 residues. In DNA, the CDR3 is TGTGCCAGTAGTCCCCAGGGCGGGGGGCTCACAGATACGCAGTATTTT. It encodes CASSPQGGGLTDTQYF. The whole variable domain, remainder taken from reference TRBV19 and TRBJ2-3, is DGGITQSPKYLFRKEGQNVTLSCEQNLNHDAMYWYRQDPGQGLRLIYYSQIVNDFQKGDIAEGYSVSREKKESFPLTVTSAQKNPTAFYLCASSPQGGGLTDTQYFGPGTRLTVL.

The genes are TRBV14 and TRBJ1-1, with 10 bases aligning to TRBD1. Looked up from germline, CDR1 is SGHDN and CDR2 is FVKESK. The CDR3 covers 14 residues. The ends lost 5 bases at V and 4 bases at J; junction bases unmatched: 4. CDR3 protein: CASSVRDRGTEAFF. DNA of the CDR3: TGTGCCAGCAGCGTCCGGGACAGGGGCACTGAAGCTTTCTTT.

The chain uses TRBV9 and TRBJ2-5; the D gene is possibly TRBD1 (7 bases). Germline assignment: CDR1 SGDLS and CDR2 YYNGEE. The CDR3 totals 19 residues. V was pared by 0 bases and J by 2 bases, with 23 bases between. CDR3: CASSVGGQGGMPWQETQYF. In DNA form, the CDR3 reads TGTGCCAGCAGCGTAGGCGGTCAGGGGGGTATGCCGTGGCAAGAGACCCAGTACTTC.

The V gene is TRBV9, the J gene TRBJ1-3, with unresolved D. The CDR3 contains 13 residues. Trimming pared 0 bases from V and 6 bases from J, leaving 7 bases between. From germline, CDR1 is SGDLS and CDR2 YYNGEE. In DNA form, the CDR3 reads TGTGCCAGCAGCGTAGCCAGCGCAAACACCATATATTTT. It specifies CASSVASANTIYF.

The rearrangement links TRBV6-5 to TRBJ1-3, with D possibly TRBD1 on 5 matching bases. The V end lost 6 bases, the J end lost 0 bases, and 12 bases lay between the germline ends. The germline gives CDR1 MNHEY, CDR2 SVGAGI. The CDR3 spans 15 residues. The CDR3, as DNA: TGTGCCAGCAGCCTGGGACGGAGCTCTGGAAACACCATATATTTT. This codes for CASSLGRSSGNTIYF.

V usage is TRBV2 and J usage is TRBJ1-4, with D unclear. V was cut by 6 bases and J by 5 bases, with 19 bases left in between. Germline V gene sequence: CDR1 SNHLY, CDR2 FYNNEI. CDR3 length: 16 residues. The CDR3 sequence: CASRMSMYKGNEKLFF. The CDR3, as DNA: TGTGCCAGCAGGATGTCAATGTACAAGGGAAATGAAAAACTGTTTTTT.

The chain is built from TRBV18 and TRBJ1-1; D unclear. Trimming pared 3 bases from V and 3 bases from J, leaving 14 bases between. CDR1 is KGHSH and CDR2 is LQKENI in the germline V gene. The CDR3 contains 15 residues. DNA of the CDR3: TGTGCCAGCTCACCGGACCTAATAGGGTACACTGAAGCTTTCTTT. This translates into CASSPDLIGYTEAFF.

The chain combines TRBV6-5 with TRBJ1-5; D gene ambiguous. The ends were cut back, 2 bases at V and 1 base at J, with 9 bases in the middle. Looked up from germline, CDR1 is MNHEY and CDR2 is SVGAGI. The CDR3 spans 15 residues. The CDR3 here is CASSYAGDSNQPQHF. The CDR3 region has the DNA TGTGCCAGCAGTTACGCGGGTGACAGCAATCAGCCCCAGCATTTT.

J is TRBJ1-2 and V is TRBV4-1; D unclear. With 1 base removed from V and 7 bases from J, the gap between germline ends came to 16 bases. CDR1 and CDR2 (germline): MGHRA, YSYEKL. The CDR3 extends over 15 amino acids. Here the CDR3 reads CASSQVRGLVSGYTF. The CDR3 nucleotides are TGCGCCAGCAGCCAAGTTAGAGGCCTAGTCTCTGGCTACACCTTC.

The chain uses TRBV12-5 and TRBJ2-1; the match to TRBD2 covers 13 bases. J was trimmed by 7 bases and V by 6 bases; bases with no gene match: 9. The length of the CDR3 is 16 residues. CDR1 is LGHNT, CDR2 FRNRAP, per germline. The CDR3 bases are TGTGCTAGTGGCCGGACTAGCGGGGGCCTTAAGAATGAGCAGTTCTTC. As protein: CASGRTSGGLKNEQFF.

This chain links TRBV7-2 with TRBJ1-2; D ambiguous. Germline loops: CDR1 SGHTA, CDR2 FQGNSA. V gave up 5 bases and J gave up 6 bases, with 25 bases separating them. The CDR3 contains 17 residues. The CDR3 spells CASSPSGERAAWDGYTF. The CDR3 nucleotides are TGTGCCAGCAGCCCCTCCGGGGAAAGGGCTGCTTGGGATGGCTACACCTTC.

This clone was detected once. V usage is TRBV21-1 and J usage is TRBJ2-7. TRBV21-1 is given as a pseudogene. The CDR3 is made up of 15 amino acids. CDR3 DNA: TGTGCCAGCAGCAAAGAGGGGGCGGGGGCCTACGAGCAGTACTTC. Translation gives CASSKEGAGAYEQYF.